A selection of T cell receptor beta chains follows, all from one sample in a study of cytomegalovirus exposure and HLA in healthy donors. Using immunoSEQ multiplex PCR, the repertoire was profiled, and TCRdb retains in-frame clones only, with some absent. The table has more than 150,000 clones, 80% seen once. Sequencing was carried out using PBMCs. The receptors were gathered from a woman aged 45 to 65 in good health and CMV-seropositive. The CDR3 runs from the conserved cysteine through the conserved F or W. A D gene is named only where the DNA matches it firmly. A clone size is listed for some rows: how often the clone was seen (once, few, many), or a class if it is expanded.

-	TRBV4-3	TRBJ1-1	-	CASSQGFGGNTEAFF	TGCGCCAGCAGCCAAGGGTTTGGAGGGAACACTGAAGCTTTCTTT
-	TRBV4-3	TRBJ1-1	-	CASSQDGLPPGGAFF	TGCGCCAGCAGCCAAGATGGTCTTCCCCCCGGCGGAGCTTTCTTT
-	TRBV7-9	TRBJ2-3	-	CASSLGPGFYLGDTQYF	TGTGCCAGCAGCTTAGGGCCAGGTTTTTATTTAGGAGATACGCAGTATTTT
-	TRBV2	TRBJ1-2	-	CASSEAGLYGYTF	TGTGCCAGCAGTGAAGCAGGACTCTATGGCTACACCTTC
-	TRBV18	TRBJ1-2	TRBD1	CASSPKNPGQSAYGYTF	TGTGCCAGCTCACCGAAGAATCCGGGACAGAGTGCTTATGGCTACACCTTC
-	TRBV5-5	TRBJ1-1	-	CASSQLTTTEAFF	TGTGCCAGCAGCCAACTGACAACCACTGAAGCTTTCTTT
-	TRBV10-2	TRBJ2-7	-	CASLTAYEQYF	TGCGCCAGCCTAACCGCATACGAGCAGTACTTC
-	TRBV2	TRBJ1-5	-	CASRPGNYQPQHF	TGTGCCAGCAGGCCAGGGAATTATCAGCCCCAGCATTTT
-	TRBV28	TRBJ2-7	TRBD1	CASSFATGVIYEQYF	TGTGCCAGCAGTTTTGCGACAGGGGTTATCTACGAGCAGTACTTC
-	TRBV5-1	TRBJ1-6	-	CASSFRQAPGGYNSPLHF	TGCGCCAGCAGCTTCAGACAGGCTCCCGGCGGGTATAATTCACCCCTCCACTTT
-	TRBV7-4	TRBJ1-5	-	CASRHRGVYSNQPQHF	TGTGCCAGCAGGCATCGGGGGGTTTATAGCAATCAGCCCCAGCATTTT
-	TRBV7-3	TRBJ1-2	TRBD1	CASSGGTGLRNGYTF	TGTGCCAGCAGCGGGGGGACAGGGCTTAGGAATGGCTACACCTTC
-	TRBV4-3	TRBJ2-3	TRBD2	CASSWGGENTQYF	TGCGCCAGCAGTTGGGGGGGGGAAAATACGCAGTATTTT
-	TRBV27	TRBJ2-1	-	CASSFLTRGEDEQFF	TGTGCCAGCAGTTTCCTAACCAGGGGGGAGGATGAGCAGTTCTTC
-	TRBV27	TRBJ2-7	TRBD1	CASSSDRVHREQYF	TGTGCCAGCAGTTCGGACAGGGTTCACCGCGAGCAGTACTTC
few	TRBV27	TRBJ2-6	TRBD1	CASSLSGGGQGSGANVLTF	TGTGCCAGCAGTTTATCGGGAGGGGGACAGGGTTCTGGGGCCAACGTCCTGACTTTC
-	TRBV27	TRBJ2-5	TRBD2	CASHGTTETQYF	TGTGCCAGCCACGGGACTACCGAGACCCAGTACTTC
-	TRBV7-7	TRBJ2-2	TRBD1	CASTATGTNTGELFF	TGTGCTAGCACCGCGACAGGGACGAACACCGGGGAGCTGTTTTTT
-	TRBV5-1	TRBJ2-3	TRBD1	CASSSGTGGQSTDTQYF	TGCGCCAGCAGCTCCGGGACAGGGGGCCAGAGCACAGATACGCAGTATTTT
once	TRBV4-3	TRBJ1-2	TRBD1	CASSQDVTRQGGYGYTF	TGCGCCAGCAGCCAAGATGTTACCCGACAGGGGGGTTATGGCTACACCTTC
-	TRBV2	TRBJ2-5	TRBD2	CASSDWSSGRETQYF	TGTGCCAGCAGTGATTGGTCTAGCGGGAGGGAGACCCAGTACTTC
few	TRBV29-1	TRBJ1-3	-	CSVTRGTGFSGNTIYF	TGCAGCGTTACAAGGGGAACAGGGTTCTCAGGAAACACCATATATTTT
few	TRBV30	TRBJ2-4	TRBD1	CAWSRGDRLAKNIQYF	TGTGCCTGGAGTAGGGGGGACAGGCTAGCCAAAAACATTCAGTACTTC
-	TRBV14	TRBJ2-2	TRBD1	CASTPGQGSGELFF	TGTGCCAGCACACCGGGACAGGGTTCCGGGGAGCTGTTTTTT
-	TRBV6-1	TRBJ2-2	-	CASTGWAMNTGELFF	TGTGCCAGCACCGGTTGGGCCATGAACACCGGGGAGCTGTTTTTT
-	TRBV7-7	TRBJ2-2	TRBD2	CASSTSSGANGELFF	TGTGCTAGCAGCACCTCTAGCGGGGCCAACGGGGAGCTGTTTTTT
-	TRBV30	TRBJ2-3	-	CAWSVTGDTQYF	TGTGCCTGGAGTGTTACGGGAGATACGCAGTATTTT
few	TRBV6-5	TRBJ1-2	-	CASRYPTGIGGYGYTF	TGTGCCAGCAGATACCCAACAGGGATAGGGGGCTATGGCTACACCTTC
-	TRBV27	TRBJ1-6	-	CASSFFGGPLNSPLHF	TGTGCCAGCAGTTTTTTTGGCGGCCCCCTCAATTCACCCCTCCACTTT
once	TRBV12-5	TRBJ2-1	TRBD1	CASGVGDSHNEQFF	TGTGCTAGTGGCGTGGGGGACAGTCACAATGAGCAGTTCTTC
-	TRBV10-3	TRBJ1-1	TRBD1	CATRTGQNTEAFF	TGTGCCACTAGGACAGGGCAGAACACTGAAGCTTTCTTT
-	TRBV4-2	TRBJ2-1	-	CASSQALSDRRYNEQFF	TGTGCCAGCAGCCAAGCGTTATCAGACAGACGCTACAATGAGCAGTTCTTC
-	TRBV9	TRBJ2-1	-	CASSVEAELYNEQFF	TGTGCCAGCAGCGTAGAGGCAGAACTATACAATGAGCAGTTCTTC
-	TRBV10-3	TRBJ2-4	-	CAISADRNIQYF	TGTGCCATCAGTGCCGACAGAAACATTCAGTACTTC
-	TRBV6-5	TRBJ1-2	TRBD1	CASSRDREANYGYTF	TGTGCCAGCAGTCGAGACAGGGAAGCTAACTATGGCTACACCTTC
-	TRBV7-6	TRBJ2-3	TRBD1	CASSINRGFTDTQYF	TGTGCCAGCAGCATCAACAGGGGATTCACAGATACGCAGTATTTT
-	TRBV28	TRBJ1-1	-	CASSSFGNTEAFF	TGTGCCAGCAGCTCATTCGGGAACACTGAAGCTTTCTTT
-	TRBV12-5	TRBJ1-1	TRBD1	CASASYRDRVILDTEAFF	TGTGCTAGTGCCTCATACCGGGACAGGGTTATTTTGGACACTGAAGCTTTCTTT
-	TRBV19	TRBJ2-1	-	CASSRTPPGDEQFF	TGTGCCAGTAGCAGGACTCCCCCCGGGGATGAGCAGTTCTTC
-	TRBV7-9	TRBJ2-1	TRBD2	CASSARLAGYLGDEQFF	TGTGCCAGCAGCGCGCGACTAGCGGGTTATCTCGGAGATGAGCAGTTCTTC
-	TRBV12-2	TRBJ1-1	-	CASRLVSRALGAFF	TGTGCAAGTCGCTTAGTTAGCAGGGCCCTAGGGGCTTTCTTT
-	TRBV14	TRBJ1-1	-	CASSPQVNTEAFF	TGTGCCAGCAGCCCCCAGGTAAACACTGAAGCTTTCTTT
few	TRBV19	TRBJ2-1	-	CASSIDNSNSYNEQFF	TGTGCCAGTAGTATTGACAACTCCAACTCCTACAATGAGCAGTTCTTC
-	TRBV6-5	TRBJ2-3	-	CASSNPGETDTQYF	TGTGCCAGCAGTAATCCGGGGGAAACAGATACGCAGTATTTT
-	TRBV28	TRBJ2-7	-	CASSLGAFSSYEQYF	TGTGCCAGCAGTTTAGGGGCGTTTAGCTCCTACGAGCAGTACTTC